This entry describes one T cell receptor (beta chain). Its antigen is currently unknown. CDR3 length: 13 residues. Germline-derived CDR1 and CDR2 are SGHTA and FQGTGA. V was shortened by 2 bases and J by 9 bases, with 11 bases between the two germline ends. These data originate in a study of cytomegalovirus exposure and HLA in healthy donors. As for the study in general: The roughly 670 first-cohort repertoires shared a platform with the roughly 110 validation repertoires, as reported in a later analysis. Notes on the study in general: A few CMV-associated chains were confirmed in vitro to be specific for CMV antigens. Across donors, most TCRs were seen rarely, yet some public ones were widespread.

Assay: immunoSEQ multiplex PCR; the TCRdb copy retains only in-frame clones and omits some. The sample carries 180,000 or so clones, 86% recorded once. The sequenced sample was PBMCs. The J gene is TRBJ2-4, the V gene TRBV7-3; no clear D. This TCR was recovered from a man aged 25 to 45 in good health and CMV-seropositive. In DNA, the CDR3 is TGTGCCAGCAGCTTAGATTCGACGGCCATTCAGTACTTC. Amino acids: CASSLDSTAIQYF.